These T cell receptor beta chains were read from a single sample in a study of brain T cells in children with intractable seizures. Profiling relied on immunoSEQ multiplex PCR, and the TCRdb table lists in-frame clones only, not all of them. The top ten hold 4.5% to 7% of the sample, which has about 320,000 clones, 85% to 95% seen once. The specimen comprised peripheral blood, sampled less than 6 months after surgery. These receptor sequences come from a boy under two years old with tuberous sclerosis and intractable seizures. Both conserved end residues are part of each CDR3. Each record gives: D gene, V gene, clone size, J gene, CDR3 DNA, CDR3 protein. D genes are given only for firm matches. Size is omitted from some rows. Given values are once, few, many or a class for expanded clones.

NA,TRBV7-6,few,TRBJ1-6,TGTGCCAGCAGCCCCGGGCCGGATTATAATTCACCCCTCCACTTT,CASSPGPDYNSPLHF
NA,TRBV3-1/TRBV3-2,NA,TRBJ1-1,TGTGCCAGCAGCGCCCCTACCCAGATGAACACTGAAGCTTTCTTT,CASSAPTQMNTEAFF
NA,TRBV5-5,NA,TRBJ1-6,TGTGCCAGCAGCTTGTACGCGGGGAGCTCCTATAATTCACCCCTCCACTTT,CASSLYAGSSYNSPLHF
NA,TRBV7-9,NA,TRBJ2-3,TGTGCCAGCAGCTTACTAGGCGGGGGCACAGATACGCAGTATTTT,CASSLLGGGTDTQYF
TRBD1,TRBV9,once,TRBJ2-2,TGTGCCAGCAGCGGACCAAACAGGGGACCTAACACCGGGGAGCTGTTTTTT,CASSGPNRGPNTGELFF
NA,TRBV6-5,NA,TRBJ1-6,TGTGCCAGCAGCAGGTCCTCACCCCTCCACTTT,CASSRSSPLHF
TRBD1,TRBV25-1,NA,TRBJ1-1,TGTGCCAGCTCCCCAGGGGGGCGCGGGGCTTTCTTT,CASSPGGRGAFF
NA,TRBV27,NA,TRBJ2-1,TGTGCCAGCAGTTTCGGGTTTACTAACAATGAGCAGTTCTTC,CASSFGFTNNEQFF
NA,TRBV3-1/TRBV3-2,NA,TRBJ1-6,TGTGCCAGCAGCCCGGAATGGGGAACCTATAATTCACCCCTCCACTTT,CASSPEWGTYNSPLHF
NA,TRBV25-1,NA,TRBJ1-4,TGTGCCAGCAGTGAAGGGGCAACTAATGAAAAACTGTTTTTT,CASSEGATNEKLFF
TRBD1,TRBV5-1,NA,TRBJ1-1,TGCGCCAGCAGCTGGATTGGGATGACAGGGGAACGGACGAACACTGAAGCTTTCTTT,CASSWIGMTGERTNTEAFF
NA,TRBV27,NA,TRBJ2-2,TGTGCCAGCAGGGTAGCGGCTAACACCGGGGAGCTGTTTTTT,CASRVAANTGELFF
NA,TRBV19,NA,TRBJ2-5,TGTGCCAGTAGTATAGTGGGACTCGACCAAGAGACCCAGTACTTC,CASSIVGLDQETQYF
NA,TRBV18,few,TRBJ1-1,TGTGCCAGCTCACCAACGAGATCGATGAACACTGAAGCTTTCTTT,CASSPTRSMNTEAFF
TRBD1,TRBV9,NA,TRBJ1-2,TGTGCCAGCAGCGTCAGTCGACAGGGGGACGGTGGCTACACCTTC,CASSVSRQGDGGYTF
NA,TRBV5-6,NA,TRBJ1-1,TGTGCCAGCAGCTTCTTCTCTGGGAACACTGAAGCTTTCTTT,CASSFFSGNTEAFF
NA,TRBV27,NA,TRBJ1-1,TGTGCCAGCAGTTTATCCGCGGACGGCAACACTGAAGCTTTCTTT,CASSLSADGNTEAFF
TRBD1,TRBV6-5,NA,TRBJ2-7,TGTGCCAGCAGTTACGCCGGACAGGGGCAGACCTACGAGCAGTACTTC,CASSYAGQGQTYEQYF
NA,TRBV6-1,once,TRBJ1-2,TGTGCCAGCAGTGACCTCTTAAGACAGAGCTACACCTTC,CASSDLLRQSYTF
TRBD2,TRBV4-2,few,TRBJ2-7,TGTGCCAGCAGCCAGTCCGGGACTAGCGGGGTAACGAACGAGCAGTACTTC,CASSQSGTSGVTNEQYF
NA,TRBV28,NA,TRBJ1-2,TGTGCCAGCAGTTTATATGAGAATCGTGGCTACACCTTC,CASSLYENRGYTF
NA,TRBV7-5,NA,TRBJ2-2,TGTGCCAGAAGCTTAGTGCGGTGGTTGTTGAACCCCGGGGAGCTGTTTTTT,CARSLVRWLLNPGELFF
TRBD2,TRBV19,NA,TRBJ2-3,TGTGCCAGTAGTATGGCCGGGACTAGCGGGAGTTCTGATACGCAGTATTTT,CASSMAGTSGSSDTQYF
NA,TRBV5-8,NA,TRBJ2-4,TGTGCCAGCAGCTTTTTCCCCAAAAACATTCAGTACTTC,CASSFFPKNIQYF
NA,TRBV3-1/TRBV3-2,NA,TRBJ2-5,TGTGCCAGCAGCCAAGATCGCGTTTGGGCGGGGCGCCAAGAGACCCAGTACTTC,CASSQDRVWAGRQETQYF